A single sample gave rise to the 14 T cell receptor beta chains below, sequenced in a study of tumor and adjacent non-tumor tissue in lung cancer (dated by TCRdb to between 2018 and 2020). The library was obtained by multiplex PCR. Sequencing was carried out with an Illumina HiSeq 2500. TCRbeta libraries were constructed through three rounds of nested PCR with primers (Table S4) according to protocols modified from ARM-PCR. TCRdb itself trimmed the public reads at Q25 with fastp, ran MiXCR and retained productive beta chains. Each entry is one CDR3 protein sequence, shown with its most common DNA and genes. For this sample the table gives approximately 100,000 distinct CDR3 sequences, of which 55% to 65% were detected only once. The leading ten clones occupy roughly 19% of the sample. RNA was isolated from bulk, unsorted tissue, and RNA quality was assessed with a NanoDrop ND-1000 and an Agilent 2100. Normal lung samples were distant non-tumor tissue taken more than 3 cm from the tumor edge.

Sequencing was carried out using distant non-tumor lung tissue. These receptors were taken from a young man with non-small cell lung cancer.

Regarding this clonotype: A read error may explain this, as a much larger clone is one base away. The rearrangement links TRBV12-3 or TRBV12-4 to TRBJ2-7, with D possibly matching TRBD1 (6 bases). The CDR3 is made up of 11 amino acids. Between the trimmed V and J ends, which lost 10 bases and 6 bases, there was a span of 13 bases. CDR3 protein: CATRGRAEQYF. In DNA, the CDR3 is TGTGCCACCAGGGGTCGAGCCGAGCAGTACTTC.

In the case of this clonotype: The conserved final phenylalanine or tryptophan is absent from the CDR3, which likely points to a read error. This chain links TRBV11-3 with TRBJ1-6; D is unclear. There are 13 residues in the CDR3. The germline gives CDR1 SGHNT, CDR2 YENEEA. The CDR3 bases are TGTACCAGCAGCTTAGTTCCCGGGCCACCCCTCCACTGT. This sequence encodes CTSSLVPGPPLHC.

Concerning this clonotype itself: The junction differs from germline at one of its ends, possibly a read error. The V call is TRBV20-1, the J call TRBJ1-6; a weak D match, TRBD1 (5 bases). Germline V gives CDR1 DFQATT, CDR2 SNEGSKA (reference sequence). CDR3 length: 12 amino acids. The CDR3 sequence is CSAQRRGSPHHF. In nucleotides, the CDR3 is TGCAGTGCTCAAAGGAGGGGTTCACCCCACCACTTT.

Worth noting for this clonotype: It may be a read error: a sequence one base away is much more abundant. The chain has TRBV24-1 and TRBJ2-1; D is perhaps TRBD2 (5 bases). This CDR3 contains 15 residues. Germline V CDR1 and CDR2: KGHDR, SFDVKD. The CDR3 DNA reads TGTGACACCAGTGATTTAGAGGGCATCACCAATGAGCAGTTCTTC. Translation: CDTSDLEGITNEQFF.

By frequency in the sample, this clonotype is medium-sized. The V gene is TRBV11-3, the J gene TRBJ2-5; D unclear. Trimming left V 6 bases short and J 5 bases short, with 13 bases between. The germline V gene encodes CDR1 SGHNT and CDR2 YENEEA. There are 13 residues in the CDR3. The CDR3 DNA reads TGTGCCAGCAGTGTGAATCTGGGGGAGACCCAGTACTTC. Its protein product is CASSVNLGETQYF. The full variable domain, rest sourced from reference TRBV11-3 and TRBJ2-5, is EAGVVQSPRYKIIEKKQPVAFWCNPISGHNTLYWYLQNLGQGPELLIRYENEEAVDDSQLPKDRFSAERLKGVDSTLKIQPAELGDSAVYLCASSVNLGETQYFGPGTRLLVL.

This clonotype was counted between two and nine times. CDR3 in amino acids: CASTYSTGELFF. CDR3 nucleotide sequence: TGCGCCAGCACCTATAGCACCGGGGAGCTGTTTTTT. The V gene is TRBV5-1, the J gene TRBJ2-2; D is unresolved. Germline lookup yields CDR1 SGHRS and CDR2 YFSETQ. V was trimmed by 6 bases and J by 4 bases, leaving 7 bases between them. The CDR3 totals 12 residues.

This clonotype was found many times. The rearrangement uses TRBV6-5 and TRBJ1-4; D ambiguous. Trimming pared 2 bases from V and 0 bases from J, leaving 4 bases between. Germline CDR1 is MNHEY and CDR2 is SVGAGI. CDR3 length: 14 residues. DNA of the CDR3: TGTGCCAGCAGTTACAGGGCAACTAATGAAAAACTGTTTTTT. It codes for CASSYRATNEKLFF.

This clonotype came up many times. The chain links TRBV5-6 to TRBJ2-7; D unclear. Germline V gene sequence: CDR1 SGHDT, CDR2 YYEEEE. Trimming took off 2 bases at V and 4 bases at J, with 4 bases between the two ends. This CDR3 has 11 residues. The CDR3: CASSLNYEQYF. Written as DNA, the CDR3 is TGTGCCAGCAGCTTAAATTACGAGCAGTACTTC.

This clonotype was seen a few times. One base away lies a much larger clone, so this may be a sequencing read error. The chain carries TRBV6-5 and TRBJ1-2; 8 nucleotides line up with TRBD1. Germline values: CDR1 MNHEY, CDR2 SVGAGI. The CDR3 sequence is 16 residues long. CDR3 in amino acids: CASSPPWAGGDYGNTF. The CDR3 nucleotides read TGTGCCAGCAGCCCCCCGTGGGCAGGGGGCGACTATGGCAACACCTTC.

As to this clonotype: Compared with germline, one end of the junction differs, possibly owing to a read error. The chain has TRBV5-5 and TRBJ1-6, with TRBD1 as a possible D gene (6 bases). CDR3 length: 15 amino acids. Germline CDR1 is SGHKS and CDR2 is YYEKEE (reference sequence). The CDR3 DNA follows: TGTGCCAGTAGATCACAGGGTTTTGATTACTCACCCCTCCACTTC. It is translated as CASRSQGFDYSPLHF.

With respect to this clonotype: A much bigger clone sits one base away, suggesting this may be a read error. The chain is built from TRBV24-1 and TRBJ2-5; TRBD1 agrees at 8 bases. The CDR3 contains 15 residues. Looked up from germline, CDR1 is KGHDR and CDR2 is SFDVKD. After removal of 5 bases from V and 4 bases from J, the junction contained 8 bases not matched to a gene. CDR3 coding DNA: TGTGCCACCAGTGCTGGCGGGACAGGTCGAGAGACCCAGTACTTC. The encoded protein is CATSAGGTGRETQYF.

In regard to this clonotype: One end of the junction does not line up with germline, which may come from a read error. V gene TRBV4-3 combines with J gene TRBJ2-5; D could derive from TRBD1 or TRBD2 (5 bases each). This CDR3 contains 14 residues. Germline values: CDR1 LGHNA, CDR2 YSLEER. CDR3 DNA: TGCGCCAGCAGCCCGCGGGTGGGGCAGGAGACCCAGTATTTC. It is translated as CASSPRVGQETQYF.

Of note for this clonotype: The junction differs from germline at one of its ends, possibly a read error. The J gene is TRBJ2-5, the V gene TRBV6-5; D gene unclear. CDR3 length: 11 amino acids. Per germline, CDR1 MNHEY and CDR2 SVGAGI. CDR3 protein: CASSRYETQYF. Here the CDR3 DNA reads TGCGCCAGCAGTCGTTACGAGACCCAGTACTTC.

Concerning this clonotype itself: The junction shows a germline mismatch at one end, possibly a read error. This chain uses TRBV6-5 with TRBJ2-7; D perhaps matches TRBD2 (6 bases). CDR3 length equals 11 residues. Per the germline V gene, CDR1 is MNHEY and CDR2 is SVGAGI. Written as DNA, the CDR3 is TGTGTCAGCACTCGGGGGAATGAGCAGTACTTC. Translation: CVSTRGNEQYF.